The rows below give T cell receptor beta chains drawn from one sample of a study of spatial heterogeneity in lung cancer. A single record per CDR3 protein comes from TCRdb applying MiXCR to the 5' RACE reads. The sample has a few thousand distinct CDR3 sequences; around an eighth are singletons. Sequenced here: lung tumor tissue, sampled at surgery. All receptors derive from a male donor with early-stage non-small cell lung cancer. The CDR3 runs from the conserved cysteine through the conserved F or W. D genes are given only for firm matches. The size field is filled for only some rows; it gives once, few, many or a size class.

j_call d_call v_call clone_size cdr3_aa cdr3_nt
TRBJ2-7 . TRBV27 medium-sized CATAGGAYEQYF TGTGCCACGGCCGGGGGAGCCTACGAGCAGTACTTC
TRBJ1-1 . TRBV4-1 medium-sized CASSQDGGPNTEAFF TGCGCCAGCAGCCAAGATGGGGGTCCGAACACTGAAGCTTTCTTT
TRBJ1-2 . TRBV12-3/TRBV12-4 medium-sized CASSFSGDGYTF TGTGCCAGCAGTTTCTCAGGGGATGGCTACACCTTC
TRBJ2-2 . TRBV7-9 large CASIHGSGELFF TGTGCCAGCATCCACGGGAGCGGGGAGCTGTTTTTT
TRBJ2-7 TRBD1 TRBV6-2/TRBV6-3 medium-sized CASSRPGQGIFEQYF TGTGCCAGCAGCCGTCCGGGACAGGGAATATTCGAGCAGTACTTC
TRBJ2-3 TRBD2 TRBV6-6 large CASSPGTSLSTDTQYF TGTGCCAGCAGCCCCGGGACTAGCCTAAGCACAGATACGCAGTATTTT
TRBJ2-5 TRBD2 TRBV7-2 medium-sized CASSLLTLAGDETQYF TGTGCCAGCAGCTTATTAACCCTAGCGGGGGATGAGACCCAGTACTTC
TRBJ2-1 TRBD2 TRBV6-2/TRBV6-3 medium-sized CASSFPRGLAVSYNEQFF TGTGCCAGCAGTTTCCCTAGGGGACTAGCGGTCTCCTACAATGAGCAGTTCTTC
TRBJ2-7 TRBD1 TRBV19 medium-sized CASNPTNRGLVSEQYF TGTGCCAGTAACCCCACGAACAGGGGTTTGGTAAGCGAGCAGTACTTC
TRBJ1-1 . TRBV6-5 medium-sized CASSYSPGDTEAFF TGTGCCAGCAGTTACTCGCCAGGGGACACTGAAGCTTTCTTT
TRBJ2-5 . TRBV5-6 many CASSLWDPVETQYF TGTGCCAGCAGCTTGTGGGACCCCGTGGAGACCCAGTACTTC
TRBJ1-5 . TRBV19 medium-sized CASQPKGLGNQPQHF TGTGCCAGTCAACCCAAGGGACTGGGCAATCAGCCCCAGCATTTT
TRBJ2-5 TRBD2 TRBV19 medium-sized CASRKVVAGEETQYF TGTGCCAGTAGAAAGGTGGTAGCGGGGGAAGAGACCCAGTACTTC
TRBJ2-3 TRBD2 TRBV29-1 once CSVTGTNYTDTQYF TGCAGCGTCACCGGGACTAATTACACAGATACGCAGTATTTT
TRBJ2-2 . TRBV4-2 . CASSPVTGNTGELFF TGTGCCAGCAGCCCAGTGACAGGGAACACCGGGGAGCTGTTTTTT
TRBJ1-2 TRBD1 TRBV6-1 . CASYGTDNYGYTF TGTGCCAGCTATGGGACAGACAACTATGGCTACACCTTC
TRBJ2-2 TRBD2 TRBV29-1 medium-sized CSSRLAGGPNGELFF TGCAGCTCTAGACTAGCGGGGGGGCCTAACGGGGAGCTGTTTTTT
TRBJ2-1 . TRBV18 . CASSPGNSYNEQFF TGTGCCAGCTCGCCAGGGAACTCCTACAATGAGCAGTTCTTC
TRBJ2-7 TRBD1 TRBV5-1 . CASSFRDSSTNGYF TGCGCCAGCAGTTTTCGGGACAGCTCTACGAATGGGTACTTC
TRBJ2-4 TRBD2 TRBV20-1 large CSARDPGVGEGNIQYF TGCAGTGCTAGAGACCCCGGTGTGGGGGAGGGAAACATTCAGTACTTC
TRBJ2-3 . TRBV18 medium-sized CASSPPTARDTQYF TGTGCCAGCTCACCACCAACCGCCAGAGATACGCAGTATTTT
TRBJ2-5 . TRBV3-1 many CASSRPGTVLKETQYF TGTGCCAGCAGCCGCCCCGGGACTGTCCTGAAAGAGACCCAGTACTTC
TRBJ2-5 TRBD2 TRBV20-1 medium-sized CSASEPQRSGGYQETQYF TGCAGTGCTAGCGAACCCCAAAGAAGCGGGGGGTACCAAGAGACCCAGTACTTC
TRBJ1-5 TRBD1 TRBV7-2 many CASSRGQGRNQPQHF TGTGCCAGCAGCCGCGGACAGGGAAGGAATCAGCCCCAGCATTTT
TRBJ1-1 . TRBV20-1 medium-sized CSASSLQELNTEAFF TGCAGTGCTAGTTCCTTACAGGAGCTGAACACTGAAGCTTTCTTT
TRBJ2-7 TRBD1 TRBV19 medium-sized CASSMTGESEQYF TGTGCCAGTAGTATGACAGGGGAGAGCGAGCAGTACTTC
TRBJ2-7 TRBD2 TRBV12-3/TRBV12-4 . CASSPGLAGAYEQYF TGTGCCAGCAGCCCGGGACTAGCGGGAGCCTACGAGCAGTACTTC
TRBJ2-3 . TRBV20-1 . CSARDPPDAHRVLSSTDTQYF TGCAGTGCTAGAGATCCCCCCGACGCCCATAGGGTCCTATCTAGCACAGATACGCAGTATTTT
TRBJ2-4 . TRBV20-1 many CSALAPRGSAKNIQYF TGCAGTGCTTTAGCCCCCAGGGGCTCGGCCAAAAACATTCAGTACTTC
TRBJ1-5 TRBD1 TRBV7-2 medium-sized CASSPDRNNQPQHF TGTGCCAGCAGCCCGGACAGGAACAATCAGCCCCAGCATTTT
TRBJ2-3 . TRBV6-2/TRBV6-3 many CASSTEGWTDTQYF TGTGCCAGCAGTACTGAGGGTTGGACAGATACGCAGTATTTT
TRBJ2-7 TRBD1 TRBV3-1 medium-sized CASSPSLDRGGEQYF TGTGCCAGCAGCCCAAGTTTGGACAGGGGAGGCGAGCAGTACTTC
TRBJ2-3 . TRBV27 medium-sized CASSWVEGTDTQYF TGTGCCAGCAGTTGGGTTGAGGGCACAGATACGCAGTATTTT
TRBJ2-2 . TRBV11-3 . CASSPYPRTGELFF TGTGCCAGCAGCCCCTACCCCCGAACGGGGGAGCTGTTTTTT
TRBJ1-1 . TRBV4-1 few CASSLESLTGNTEAFF TGCGCCAGCAGCCTCGAATCACTAACAGGGAACACTGAAGCTTTCTTT
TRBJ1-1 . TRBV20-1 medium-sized CSARDPRKNTEAFF TGCAGTGCTAGAGATCCCCGGAAGAACACTGAAGCTTTCTTT
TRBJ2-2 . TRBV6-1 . CASSGPPKGDGELFF TGTGCCAGCAGTGGCCCCCCGAAAGGAGACGGGGAGCTGTTTTTT
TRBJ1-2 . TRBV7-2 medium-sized CASSPVSDYGYTF TGTGCCAGCAGCCCGGTATCGGATTATGGCTACACCTTC
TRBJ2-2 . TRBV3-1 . CASSQSLGGGVGELFF TGTGCCAGCAGCCAATCTTTAGGAGGGGGTGTCGGGGAGCTGTTTTTT
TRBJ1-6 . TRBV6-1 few CASSEYPSPLHF TGTGCCAGCAGTGAATACCCTTCACCCCTCCACTTT
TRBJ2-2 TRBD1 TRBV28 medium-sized CASSSGDRVTGELFF TGTGCCAGCAGTTCCGGGGACAGGGTCACCGGGGAGCTGTTTTTT
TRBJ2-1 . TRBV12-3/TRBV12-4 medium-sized CASSWDKGWGYNEQFF TGTGCCAGCAGTTGGGACAAGGGTTGGGGGTACAATGAGCAGTTCTTC
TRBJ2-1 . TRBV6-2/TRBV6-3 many CASSRPVPYNEQFF TGTGCCAGCAGTAGGCCGGTCCCCTACAATGAGCAGTTCTTC
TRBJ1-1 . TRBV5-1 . CASSLVGTEAFF TGCGCCAGCAGCTTGGTGGGAACTGAAGCTTTCTTT
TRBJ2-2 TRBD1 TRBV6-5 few CASSGTLGQGVNTGELFF TGTGCCAGCAGCGGCACGCTGGGACAGGGGGTGAACACCGGGGAGCTGTTTTTT
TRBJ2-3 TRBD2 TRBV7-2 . CASSVTSGGGGFTDTQYF TGTGCCAGCAGCGTGACTAGCGGGGGGGGAGGATTCACAGATACGCAGTATTTT
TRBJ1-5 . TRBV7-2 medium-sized CASSFQAGSNQPQHF TGTGCCAGCAGCTTTCAGGCAGGGAGCAATCAGCCCCAGCATTTT
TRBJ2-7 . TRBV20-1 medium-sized CSATGTSYEQYF TGCAGTGCGACCGGGACCTCCTACGAGCAGTACTTC
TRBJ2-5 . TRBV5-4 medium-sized CASSFFGGEETQYF TGTGCCAGCAGCTTCTTTGGCGGGGAGGAGACCCAGTACTTC
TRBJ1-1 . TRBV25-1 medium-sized CASSEGNTEAFF TGTGCCAGCAGTGAGGGAAACACTGAAGCTTTCTTT
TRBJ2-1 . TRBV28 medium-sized CASSFSSSGLHSYNEQFF TGTGCCAGCAGTTTCAGCTCTTCGGGACTCCACTCCTACAATGAGCAGTTCTTC